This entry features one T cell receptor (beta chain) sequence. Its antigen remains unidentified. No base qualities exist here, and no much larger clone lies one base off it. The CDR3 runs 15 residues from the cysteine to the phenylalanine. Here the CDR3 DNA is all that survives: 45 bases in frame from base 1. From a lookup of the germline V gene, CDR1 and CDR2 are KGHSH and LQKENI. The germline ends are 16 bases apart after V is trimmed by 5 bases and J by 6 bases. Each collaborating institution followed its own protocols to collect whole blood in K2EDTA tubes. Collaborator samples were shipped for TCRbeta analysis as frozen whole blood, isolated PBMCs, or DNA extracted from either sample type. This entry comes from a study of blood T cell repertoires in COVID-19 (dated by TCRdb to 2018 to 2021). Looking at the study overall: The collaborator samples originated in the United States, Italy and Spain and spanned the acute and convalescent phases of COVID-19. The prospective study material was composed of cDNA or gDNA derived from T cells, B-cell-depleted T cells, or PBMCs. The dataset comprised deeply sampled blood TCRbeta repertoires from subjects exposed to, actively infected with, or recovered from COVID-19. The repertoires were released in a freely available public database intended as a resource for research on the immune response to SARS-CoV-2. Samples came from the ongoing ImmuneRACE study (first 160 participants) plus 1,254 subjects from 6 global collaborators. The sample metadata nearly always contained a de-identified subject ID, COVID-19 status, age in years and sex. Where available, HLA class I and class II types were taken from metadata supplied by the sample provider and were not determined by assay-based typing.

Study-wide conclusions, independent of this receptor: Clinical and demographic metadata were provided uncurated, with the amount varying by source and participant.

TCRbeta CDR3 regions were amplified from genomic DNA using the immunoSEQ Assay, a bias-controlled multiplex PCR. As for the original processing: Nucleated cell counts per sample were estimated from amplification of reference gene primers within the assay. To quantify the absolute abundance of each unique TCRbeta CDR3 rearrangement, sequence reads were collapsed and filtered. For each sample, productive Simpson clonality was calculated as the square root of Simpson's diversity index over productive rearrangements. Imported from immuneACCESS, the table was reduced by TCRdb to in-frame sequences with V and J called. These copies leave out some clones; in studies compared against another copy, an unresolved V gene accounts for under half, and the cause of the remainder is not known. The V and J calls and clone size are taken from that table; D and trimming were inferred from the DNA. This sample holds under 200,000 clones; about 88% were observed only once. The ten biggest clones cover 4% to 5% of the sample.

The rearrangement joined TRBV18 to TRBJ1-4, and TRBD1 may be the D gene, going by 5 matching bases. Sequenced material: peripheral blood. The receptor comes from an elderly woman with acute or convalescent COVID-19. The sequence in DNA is TGTGCCAGCTCAACTAGGGTCTCGGGGGATGAAAAACTGTTTTTT. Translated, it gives CASSTRVSGDEKLFF.